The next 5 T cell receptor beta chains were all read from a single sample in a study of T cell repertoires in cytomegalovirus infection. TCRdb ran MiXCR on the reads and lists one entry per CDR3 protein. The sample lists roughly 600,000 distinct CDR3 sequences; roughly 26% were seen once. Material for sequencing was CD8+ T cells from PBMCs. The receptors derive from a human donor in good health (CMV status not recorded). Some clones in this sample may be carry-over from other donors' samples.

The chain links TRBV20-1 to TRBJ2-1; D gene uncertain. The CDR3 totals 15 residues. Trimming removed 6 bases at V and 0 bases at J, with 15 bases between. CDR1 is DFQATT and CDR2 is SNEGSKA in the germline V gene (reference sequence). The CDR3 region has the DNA TGCAGTGCCATCATACCGGAAAGCTCCTACAATGAGCAGTTCTTC. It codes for CSAIIPESSYNEQFF.

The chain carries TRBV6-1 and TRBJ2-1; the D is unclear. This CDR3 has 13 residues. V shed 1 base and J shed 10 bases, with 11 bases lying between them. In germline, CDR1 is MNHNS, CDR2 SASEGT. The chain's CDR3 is CASSEDAHIEQFF. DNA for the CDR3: TGTGCCAGCAGTGAAGACGCACATATCGAGCAGTTCTTC.

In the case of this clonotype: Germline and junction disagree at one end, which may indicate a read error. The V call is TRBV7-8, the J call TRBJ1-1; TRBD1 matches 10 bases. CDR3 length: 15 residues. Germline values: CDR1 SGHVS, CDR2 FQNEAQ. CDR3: CAGSPRTGGNTEAFF. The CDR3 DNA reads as TGTGCCGGCAGCCCTAGGACAGGGGGGAACACTGAAGCTTTCTTT.

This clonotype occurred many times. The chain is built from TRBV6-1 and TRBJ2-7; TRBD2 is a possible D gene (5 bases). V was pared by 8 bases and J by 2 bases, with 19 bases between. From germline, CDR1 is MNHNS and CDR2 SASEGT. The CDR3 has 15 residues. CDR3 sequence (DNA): TGTGCCAGCTGCGCGTGGCTAGCTGGAACCTACGAGCAGTACGTC. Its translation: CASCAWLAGTYEQYV.

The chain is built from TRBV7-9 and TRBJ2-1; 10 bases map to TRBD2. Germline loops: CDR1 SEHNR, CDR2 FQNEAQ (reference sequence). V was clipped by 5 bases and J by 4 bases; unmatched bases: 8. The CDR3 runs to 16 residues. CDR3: CASSTPTSGDYNEQFF. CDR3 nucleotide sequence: TGTGCCAGCAGCACCCCAACTAGCGGGGATTACAATGAGCAGTTCTTC. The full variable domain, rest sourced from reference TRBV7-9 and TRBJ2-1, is DTGVSQNPRHKITKRGQNVTFRCDPISEHNRLYWYRQTLGQGPEFLTYFQNEAQLEKSRLLSDRFSAERPKGSFSTLEIQRTEQGDSAMYLCASSTPTSGDYNEQFFGPGTRLTVL.